Detailed here is one T cell receptor beta chain. What it binds is not known. The CDR3 covers 19 residues. Germline assignment: CDR1 KGHSH and CDR2 LQKENI. V dropped 2 bases and J dropped 0; count of bases not matched to a gene: 13. The sample originates from a study of cytomegalovirus exposure and HLA in healthy donors. About the study: Earlier results showed approximately 110 million unique TCR beta sequences derived from approximately 170 million T cells. When fewer than 500 donors were genotyped, about 86% of them were found to fall in the Caucasian-associated ancestry cluster. Study results and limitations: About 180 TCR beta chains were listed as cytomegalovirus-associated.

This PCR relied on a set of 60 Vbeta primers and 13 Jbeta primers. TCRdb's table, derived via immunoSEQ multiplex PCR, lists solely in-frame clones and lacks some. The sample consists of about 200,000 clones, over 75% of them appearing once. The sample consisted of PBMCs. The chain recombines TRBV18 with TRBJ2-1; 7 bases are a match to TRBD2. The receptor's source is a woman in her 30s in good health and CMV-seronegative. CDR3: CASSPGRGGQLSSYNEQFF. The CDR3 DNA follows: TGTGCCAGCTCACCAGGTCGCGGGGGTCAGCTCAGCTCCTACAATGAGCAGTTCTTC.